This TCR beta chain was retrieved from a study of blood T cell repertoires in COVID-19. Across the study: COVID-19 samples collected from the United States, Italy and Spain covered acute and convalescent phases. In each case, the material was cDNA or gDNA derived from T cells, B-cell-depleted T cells, or PBMCs.

As originally analysed: Amplifying reference gene primers gave estimates of nucleated cell counts. Sequenced by immunoSEQ multiplex PCR; TCRdb stores in-frame clones only, minus some. The D gene and trimming were derived from the DNA, and the V and J assignments and clone size from that table. The table has fewer than 200,000 clones, approximately 85% seen once. This CDR3 region has 15 residues. The germline V and J ends were trimmed by 2 bases and 0 bases, with 10 bases remaining between them. Per the germline V gene, CDR1 is SGHNT and CDR2 is YYREEE (reference sequence). The sequence was collected from a man between 60 and 70 years old who had recovered from COVID-19. The specimen sequenced was peripheral blood. This chain joins TRBV5-4 and TRBJ2-3, with a possible D match to TRBD2 (6 bases). The DNA of the CDR3 is TGTGCCAGCAGCTTTGGGACTTCTAGCACAGATACGCAGTATTTT. Translating it yields CASSFGTSSTDTQYF.